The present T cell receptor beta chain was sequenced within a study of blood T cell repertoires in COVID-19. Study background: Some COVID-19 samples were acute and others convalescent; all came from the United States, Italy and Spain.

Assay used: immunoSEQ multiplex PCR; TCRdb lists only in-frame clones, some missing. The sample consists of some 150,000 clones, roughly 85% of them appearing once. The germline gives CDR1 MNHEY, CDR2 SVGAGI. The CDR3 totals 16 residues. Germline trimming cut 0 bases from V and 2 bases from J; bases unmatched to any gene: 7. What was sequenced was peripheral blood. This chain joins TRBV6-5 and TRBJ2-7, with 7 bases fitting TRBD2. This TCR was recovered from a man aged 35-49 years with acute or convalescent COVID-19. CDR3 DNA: TGTGCCAGCAGTTACTCCCCTTCGGGGGGAACCTACGAGCAGTACTTC. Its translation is CASSYSPSGGTYEQYF.